In its sample, the clone carrying this T cell receptor (beta chain) was seen many times. Its specificity is not known. The data are from a study of spatial heterogeneity in lung cancer. Study observations and caveats: Resection blood, more than follow-up blood, showed ubiquitous expanded tumor TCRs.

Germline values: CDR1 SGHRS, CDR2 YFSETQ. V was pared by 0 bases and J by 7 bases, with 16 bases between. The CDR3 is 15 residues long. Every cDNA TCR molecule received its own unique molecular identifier. TCRdb analysed the 5' RACE reads with MiXCR anew, one entry per CDR3 protein. Here the sample spans about 23,000 distinct CDR3 sequences, around 9.6% being singletons. Stated time point: blood at routine non-recurrence follow-up after resection. In each case, whole RNA from tumor, nontumor lung or frozen PBMC was sequenced unsorted. The V gene is TRBV5-1, the J gene TRBJ2-5; TRBD2 is a possible D gene (6 bases). This clonotype was obtained from a male donor with early-stage non-small cell lung cancer. Specimen: PBMCs, collected at follow-up. The CDR3 protein is CASSLAEAGPGTQYF. DNA for the CDR3: TGCGCCAGCAGCTTGGCAGAAGCGGGCCCGGGGACCCAGTACTTC.